Listed here are 11 T cell receptor beta chains from one sample, sequenced in a study of CD8+ T cells in alopecia areata. Noted treatment: oral pan-JAK inhibitor, 5-10 mg twice daily. Investigators isolated RNA and reverse transcribed it into cDNA to act as the sequencing template. Produced via immunoSEQ multiplex PCR; TCRdb's table is partial and in-frame only. This table has 60,000 to 85,000 clones, 66% appearing once. Here the sequenced sample was CD8+ T cells sorted from blood, taken at week 24, from a patient treated with tofacitinib. These receptors were obtained from a human donor with alopecia areata.

The chain joins TRBV7-3 to TRBJ2-3, with 7 bases that match TRBD2. Trimming took 2 bases from V and 5 from J; bases not matched to a gene: 1. CDR1 and CDR2 from the germline V gene are SGHTA and FQGTGA. The CDR3 has 13 amino acids. DNA for the CDR3: TGTGCCAGCAGCTTATGGGGGGGAGATACGCAGTATTTT. This gives the protein CASSLWGGDTQYF.

The J gene is TRBJ1-2, the V gene TRBV30, with D perhaps matching TRBD1 (6 bases). The CDR3 covers 14 residues. Germline lookup yields CDR1 GTSNPN and CDR2 SVGIG (reference sequence). The V end was cut by 0 bases, the J end by 4 bases, with 12 bases between. The CDR3 region is CAWSVHRVGYGYTF. CDR3 in DNA: TGTGCCTGGAGTGTTCACAGGGTGGGCTATGGCTACACCTTC.

The CDR3 nucleotides are TGTGCCAGCAGTTTACTGAGAGTCCCTGGACAGGTCTACGAGCAGTACTTC. It translates to CASSLLRVPGQVYEQYF. The chain has TRBV27 and TRBJ2-7; 7 nucleotides agree with TRBD1. J was trimmed by 3 bases and V by 2 bases; bases with no gene match: 13. The V gene's germline CDR1 is MNHEY and CDR2 SMNVEV (reference sequence). The CDR3 consists of 17 residues.

The chain couples TRBV15 to TRBJ2-1; 7 bases agree with TRBD2. Germline V gives CDR1 LNHNV, CDR2 YYDKDF (reference sequence). J was trimmed by 3 bases and V by 5 bases; bases with no gene match: 4. The CDR3 length is 14 residues. For the CDR3, the DNA is TGTGCCACCAGCCCTGGACTAGTCTACAATGAGCAGTTCTTC. Translation gives CATSPGLVYNEQFF.

This chain uses TRBV6-5 with TRBJ1-1; D is undetermined. Deletions cut 0 bases from V and 0 bases from J, with 8 bases between. CDR1 and CDR2 from the germline V gene are MNHEY and SVGAGI. CDR3 size: 15 residues. The CDR3 protein is CASSYSRGMNTEAFF. The CDR3 DNA reads as TGTGCCAGCAGTTACTCGCGAGGAATGAACACTGAAGCTTTCTTT.

The chain combines TRBV5-4 with TRBJ2-7; D call uncertain. The V and J ends lost 2 bases and 0 bases respectively, with 6 bases between them. The CDR3 loop spans 13 amino acids. The germline CDR1 and CDR2 sequences are SGHNT and YYREEE (reference sequence). In nucleotides, the CDR3 is TGTGCCAGCAGCTTCGGGTTCTCCTACGAGCAGTACTTC. Translating it yields CASSFGFSYEQYF.

A few counts support this clone. The gene calls are TRBV29-1 and TRBJ2-3; weak D call: TRBD2 (5 bases). V was trimmed by 0 bases and J by 8 bases, leaving 18 bases between them. The germline CDR1 and CDR2 sequences are SQVTM and ANQGSEA. CDR3 length: 15 residues. The CDR3 region is CSVEDLNRGLGTQYF. In DNA form, the CDR3 reads TGCAGCGTTGAAGATCTCAACAGAGGACTGGGTACGCAGTATTTT.

The J gene is TRBJ2-1, the V gene TRBV5-6; 7 positions agree with TRBD2. Germline V gene sequence: CDR1 SGHDT, CDR2 YYEEEE. The V and J ends lost 1 base and 3 bases, in that order; junction bases with no gene match: 4. CDR3 length equals 15 residues. In DNA form, the CDR3 reads TGTGCCAGCAGCTTGACAGCGGGAAGCTACAATGAGCAGTTCTTC. This codes for CASSLTAGSYNEQFF.

In its sample, this clone was seen a few times. This chain uses TRBV7-8 with TRBJ1-2; no reliable D call. CDR1 SGHVS and CDR2 FQNEAQ come from the germline V gene. This CDR3 is 13 amino acids long. V was cut by 0 bases and J by 4 bases, with 6 bases left in between. The CDR3 sequence is CASSLAGVYGYTF. The CDR3 DNA sequence: TGTGCCAGCAGCTTAGCCGGGGTCTATGGCTACACCTTC.

The rearrangement links TRBV5-4 to TRBJ2-5; no definite D call. The V end lost 1 base, the J end lost 0 bases, and 4 bases lay between the germline ends. Germline CDR1 is SGHNT and CDR2 is YYREEE (reference sequence). CDR3 length: 13 amino acids. The CDR3 loop is CASSLLDQETQYF. The CDR3 DNA reads as TGTGCCAGCAGCTTGTTAGACCAAGAGACCCAGTACTTC.

The rearrangement joins TRBV7-8 to TRBJ2-7; weak D call: TRBD1 (6 bases). Looked up from germline, CDR1 is SGHVS and CDR2 is FQNEAQ. The CDR3 has 13 residues. V was trimmed by 5 bases and J by 3 bases, leaving 11 bases between them. The CDR3 sequence: CASSTGQLYEQYF. As DNA, the CDR3 is TGTGCCAGCAGCACAGGACAGCTCTACGAGCAGTACTTC.